This TCR beta chain was captured by sequencing in a study of blood T cells in healthy people across ages. Study results and limitations: Diversity figures derived from one million T cells were judged to underestimate the true value. When set beside aged donors, long-lived donors presented more naive CD4+ cells and higher diversity.

All donors came from Russia, were Caucasian and healthy, and spanned ages about 6 to 95. For the second PCR, which ran for about 7 to 11 cycles, a sample-barcoded 5' primer and a J-beta primer mix were used. MiXCR was run by TCRdb on the 5' RACE reads, yielding one entry per CDR3 protein. The sample includes about 570,000 distinct CDR3 sequences, 27% of them seen just once. Germline values: CDR1 SNHLY, CDR2 FYNNEI. V was shortened by 3 bases and J by 4 bases, with 1 base between the two germline ends. The CDR3 is 10 amino acids. This clonotype was detected ten times or more. Its antigen is unknown. V and J are TRBV2 and TRBJ2-7; no clear D gene. The sample was blood. The origin of this receptor is a woman in her 70s in good health. The CDR3 DNA sequence: TGTGCCAGCAGTGATTACGAGCAGTACTTC. It codes for CASSDYEQYF.